The 31 T cell receptor beta chains listed next were all sequenced from one sample in a study of T-cell reconstitution after alpha-beta-depleted transplantation in children. A library of TCRbeta sequences, prepared with unique molecular identifiers, was generated. TCRdb re-derived calls from the PCR reads in MiXCR, one entry per CDR3 protein. The sample records 150,000 to 250,000 distinct CDR3 sequences, approximately 15% being singletons. Here the sequenced sample was PBMCs from the stem cell graft donor, taken from the stem cell graft. The receptor source for this set is a human donor who donated a stem cell graft to a child with acute lymphoblastic leukemia.

This clonotype has ten or more counts. This sequence joins TRBV5-1 and TRBJ2-7; a possible D gene is TRBD2 (6 bases). CDR3 length equals 14 residues. CDR1 and CDR2 from the germline V gene are SGHRS and YFSETQ. V was cut by 7 bases and J by 2 bases, with 16 bases left in between. Here the CDR3 reads CASSPLPGAYEQYF. For the CDR3, the DNA is TGCGCCAGCTCACCGCTCCCGGGGGCCTACGAGCAGTACTTC.

The chain couples TRBV12-3 or TRBV12-4 to TRBJ1-1; D not certain. Trimming stripped 2 bases from V and 1 base from J, with 8 bases between. CDR3 length: 14 amino acids. This chain's CDR3 is CASSLNPQNTEAFF. The CDR3 DNA reads as TGTGCCAGCAGTTTAAATCCGCAGAACACTGAAGCTTTCTTT.

V gene TRBV4-2 combines with J gene TRBJ2-7; a weak D match, TRBD2 (5 bases). V was shortened by 4 bases and J by 4 bases, with 17 bases between the two germline ends. Germline-derived CDR1 and CDR2 are LGHNA and YNFKEQ. The CDR3 runs 15 residues. Here the CDR3 DNA reads TGTGCCAGCAGCCCCGGGCTCCTGGGAGAATACGAGCAGTACTTC. Residues: CASSPGLLGEYEQYF.

This clonotype was seen at least ten times. The chain employs TRBV7-9 and TRBJ2-3, with a tentative D call TRBD1 (6 bases). The germline V and J ends were trimmed by 5 bases and 7 bases, with 10 bases remaining between them. Germline V gene lookup returns CDR1 SEHNR and CDR2 FQNEAQ (reference sequence). The CDR3 consists of 12 residues. This chain's CDR3 is CASSERGYTQYF. CDR3 nucleotides: TGTGCCAGCAGCGAGAGGGGGTATACGCAGTATTTT.

At least ten counts were recorded for this clonotype. The J gene is TRBJ1-5, the V gene TRBV15; 9 nucleotides match TRBD1. Germline-derived CDR1 and CDR2 are LNHNV and YYDKDF (reference sequence). V shed 5 bases, J shed 6 bases, and the junction held 8 bases outside the gene matches. CDR3 size: 15 residues. The CDR3 region is CATSADRGTAQPQHF. In DNA, the CDR3 is TGTGCCACCAGCGCCGACAGGGGGACGGCTCAGCCCCAGCATTTT.

The chain recombines TRBV7-6 with TRBJ2-7; 7 bases are shared with TRBD2. Trimming at V came to 1 base and at J to 4 bases, leaving 4 bases not matched to a gene. Looked up from germline, CDR1 is SGHVS and CDR2 is FNYEAQ. The CDR3 has 14 amino acids. CDR3 loop: CASSLEASGYEQYF. Written as DNA, the CDR3 is TGTGCCAGCAGCTTAGAGGCTAGCGGTTACGAGCAGTACTTC.

This sequence joins TRBV27 and TRBJ2-3; D possibly corresponds to TRBD2 (6 bases). The CDR3 length is 14 residues. CDR1 is MNHEY and CDR2 is SMNVEV in the germline V gene (reference sequence). V dropped 3 bases and J dropped 5 bases, with 12 bases sitting between them. The CDR3 DNA follows: TGTGCCAGCAGTTTCGGAGGGAGACAAGATACGCAGTATTTT. It translates to CASSFGGRQDTQYF.

In this sample, this clonotype turned up many times. J is TRBJ1-3 and V is TRBV7-9; no reliable D call. This CDR3 has 14 amino acids. Germline lookup yields CDR1 SEHNR and CDR2 FQNEAQ (reference sequence). V lost 1 base and J 4 bases, leaving 8 bases between the germline ends. The CDR3 DNA reads as TGTGCCAGCAGCTTAGACTTAAGCGGAAACACCATATATTTT. This encodes CASSLDLSGNTIYF.

This clonotype appeared many times. The genes are TRBV28 and TRBJ2-4, with D possibly TRBD1 on 5 matching bases. V was cut by 3 bases and J by 4 bases, with 22 bases left in between. The CDR3 contains 18 residues. Per the germline V gene, CDR1 is MDHEN and CDR2 is SYDVKM. The CDR3 DNA follows: TGTGCCAGCAGTTTCCTATTTCAGGGAAGGGTCGGGAAAAACATTCAGTACTTC. It translates to CASSFLFQGRVGKNIQYF.

This clonotype was found a few times. V gene TRBV7-9 combines with J gene TRBJ1-1, with D possibly matching TRBD1 (5 bases). Looked up from germline, CDR1 is SEHNR and CDR2 is FQNEAQ (reference sequence). The CDR3 loop spans 11 amino acids. Trimming took 4 bases from V and 11 from J, leaving 11 bases between them. This chain's CDR3 is CASSWGREAFF. Written as DNA, the CDR3 is TGTGCCAGCAGCTGGGGCAGGGAGGCTTTCTTT.

This clonotype was recorded many times. J is TRBJ2-1 and V is TRBV30; the match to TRBD2 covers 9 bases. The CDR3 is 17 amino acids. Per the germline V gene, CDR1 is GTSNPN and CDR2 is SVGIG (reference sequence). After removal of 3 bases from V and 6 bases from J, the junction contained 15 bases not matched to a gene. This CDR3 is CAWSQTPRGRARNEQFF. Written as DNA, the CDR3 is TGTGCCTGGAGCCAAACCCCGCGCGGGAGGGCCCGCAATGAGCAGTTCTTC.

This clonotype has at least ten counts. The rearrangement links TRBV30 to TRBJ1-1, with D maybe TRBD1 (5 bases). Germline V gives CDR1 GTSNPN, CDR2 SVGIG (reference sequence). The CDR3 is 15 amino acids. V shed 4 bases and J shed 1 base, with 16 bases lying between them. CDR3 sequence (DNA): TGTGCCTGGATGATTTGGGGAACAGGGAACACTGAAGCTTTCTTT. Translating gives CAWMIWGTGNTEAFF. Based on the CDR3 plus reference TRBV30 and TRBJ1-1, the full variable domain is SQTIHQWPATLVQPVGSPLSLECTVEGTSNPNLYWYRQAAGRGLQLLFYSVGIGQISSEVPQNLSASRPQDRQFILSSKKLLLSDSGFYLCAWMIWGTGNTEAFFGQGTRLTVV.

The chain has TRBV30 and TRBJ2-1; 8 bases fit TRBD2. J was trimmed by 4 bases and V by 5 bases; bases with no gene match: 13. The CDR3 length is 16 residues. The V gene's germline CDR1 is GTSNPN and CDR2 SVGIG (reference sequence). The DNA of the CDR3 is TGTGCCTGGGGAGCATCGGGAGGGCCGAAATACAATGAGCAGTTCTTC. Translation: CAWGASGGPKYNEQFF. Full variable domain (missing parts from reference TRBV30 and TRBJ2-1): SQTIHQWPATLVQPVGSPLSLECTVEGTSNPNLYWYRQAAGRGLQLLFYSVGIGQISSEVPQNLSASRPQDRQFILSSKKLLLSDSGFYLCAWGASGGPKYNEQFFGPGTRLTVL.

The sample holds many counts of this clonotype. A read error may produce the germline difference seen at one junction end. The CDR3 reads CASSLLETVDF. The CDR3 DNA follows: TGTGCCAGCAGTTTACTGGAGACTGTGGATTTT. V is TRBV12-3 or TRBV12-4 and J is TRBJ2-3; D gene uncertain. This CDR3 region has 11 residues.

The sample holds many counts of this clonotype. This CDR3 reads CASSNTGELFF. As DNA, the CDR3 is TGCGCCAGCAGCAACACCGGGGAGCTGTTTTTT. V usage is TRBV5-1 and J usage is TRBJ2-2, with unresolved D. The CDR3 runs to 11 residues. Germline loops: CDR1 SGHRS, CDR2 YFSETQ. Trimming pared 4 bases from V and 2 bases from J, leaving 0 bases between.

This clonotype occurred many times. V usage is TRBV5-4 and J usage is TRBJ2-6; D is possibly TRBD1 (6 bases). Trimming took 4 bases from V and 0 from J, leaving 11 bases between them. The germline gives CDR1 SGHNT, CDR2 YYREEE (reference sequence). The CDR3 has 16 amino acids. The CDR3 sequence is CASSPKGGSGANVLTF. The CDR3 region has the DNA TGTGCCAGCAGCCCCAAAGGGGGCTCTGGGGCCAACGTCCTGACTTTC.

This clonotype was observed many times. V and J are TRBV5-1 and TRBJ1-6; TRBD1 is a possible D gene (5 bases). The CDR3 spans 16 residues. Germline CDR1 and CDR2: SGHRS and YFSETQ. Trimming pared 0 bases from V and 7 bases from J, leaving 14 bases between. The CDR3 DNA reads as TGCGCCAGCAGCTTGGCCGCAGGGAAAGGGAATTCACCCCTCCACTTT. It codes for CASSLAAGKGNSPLHF.

The rearrangement uses TRBV19 and TRBJ2-3; no reliable D call. This CDR3 region has 14 residues. The V gene lost 2 bases and the J gene lost 2 bases, with 8 bases spanning the gap. Germline assignment: CDR1 LNHDA and CDR2 SQIVND (reference sequence). CDR3 DNA: TGTGCCAGTAGTATAAGCGTGACCACAGATACGCAGTATTTT. Translating it yields CASSISVTTDTQYF.

This clonotype was recorded many times. The V gene is TRBV7-6, the J gene TRBJ2-2, with D uncertain. Trimming removed 0 bases at V and 1 base at J, with 9 bases between. Germline V gene sequence: CDR1 SGHVS, CDR2 FNYEAQ. CDR3 length: 16 residues. Here the CDR3 reads CASSLATLRNTGELFF. The DNA of the CDR3 is TGTGCCAGCAGCTTAGCGACCCTAAGGAACACCGGGGAGCTGTTTTTT.

This clonotype was detected only a few times. The chain joins TRBV7-6 to TRBJ2-1, with 7 nucleotides matching TRBD2. CDR1 and CDR2 from the germline V gene are SGHVS and FNYEAQ. The length of the CDR3 is 14 residues. The V segment lost 5 bases and the J segment 8 bases; nucleotides outside the gene matches: 9. The CDR3 is CASSPRDYRHEQFF. CDR3 nucleotide sequence: TGTGCCAGCAGCCCCCGGGACTACCGGCATGAGCAGTTCTTC.

V is TRBV12-3 or TRBV12-4 and J is TRBJ1-6; D is possibly TRBD1 (5 bases). CDR3 length equals 13 residues. V lost 3 bases and J lost 7, with 7 bases in between. CDR3 region: CASSLTENSPLHF. For the CDR3, the DNA is TGTGCCAGCAGTTTGACAGAAAATTCACCCCTCCACTTT.

This clonotype was seen ten or more times. V is TRBV5-1 and J is TRBJ2-3; 7 bases map to TRBD2. The V gene's germline CDR1 is SGHRS and CDR2 YFSETQ. V trimming: 4 bases; J trimming: 6 bases; junction bases outside the gene matches: 5. The CDR3 is 13 amino acids. CDR3 sequence (DNA): TGCGCCAGCAGCCTGGAACTAGCGGATACGCAGTATTTT. It codes for CASSLELADTQYF.

In its sample, this clonotype was seen a few times. This rearrangement joins TRBV20-1 to TRBJ2-3; 7 bases align to TRBD2. The CDR3 extends over 15 amino acids. Trimming took 3 bases from V and 0 from J; bases not matched to a gene: 6. The germline gives CDR1 DFQATT, CDR2 SNEGSKA (reference sequence). CDR3 in DNA: TGCAGTGCTAGCTTTGGGGAGGGAAGCACAGATACGCAGTATTTT. Translation: CSASFGEGSTDTQYF.

This rearrangement joins TRBV6-6 to TRBJ2-1; D remains unclear. The CDR3 is 11 residues long. Trimming pared 8 bases from V and 7 bases from J, leaving 9 bases between. From germline, CDR1 is MNHNY and CDR2 SVGAGI (reference sequence). DNA of the CDR3: TGTGCCAGCGGCCTCATAAATGAGCAGTTCTTC. Translation: CASGLINEQFF.

In this sample, this clonotype turned up many times. The V call is TRBV7-8, the J call TRBJ1-5; D is perhaps TRBD1 (5 bases). CDR3 length: 15 residues. Looked up from germline, CDR1 is SGHVS and CDR2 is FQNEAQ. Trimming cost V 1 base and J 4 bases, with 11 bases left between them. The CDR3 DNA sequence: TGTGCCAGCAGCTTAGGTTCAGGGTTGAATCAGCCCCAGCATTTT. It encodes CASSLGSGLNQPQHF.

This clonotype has at least ten counts. The rearrangement uses TRBV6-5 and TRBJ2-3; D call uncertain. This CDR3 is built from 16 residues. Germline CDR1 is MNHEY and CDR2 is SVGAGI. Trimming shortened V by 4 bases and J by 4 bases, and 18 bases separated the two germline ends. Written as DNA, the CDR3 is TGTGCCAGCAGTTCCACTCGACGCTCTGGGGCAGATACGCAGTATTTT. This sequence encodes CASSSTRRSGADTQYF.

This clonotype was observed at least ten times. The chain recombines TRBV5-1 with TRBJ2-7; D might be TRBD1 (6 bases). The V gene's germline CDR1 is SGHRS and CDR2 YFSETQ. The CDR3 contains 14 residues. V was cut by 3 bases and J by 1 base, with 11 bases left in between. CDR3 in DNA: TGCGCCAGCAGCTCTACAGGGCATTCCTACGAGCAGTACTTC. It translates to CASSSTGHSYEQYF.

There are many counts of this clonotype. The CDR3 DNA sequence: TGCAGCGCGCCGGGACTAGCGGGAGAAGAGCAGTTCTTC. This translates into CSAPGLAGEEQFF. V usage is TRBV29-1 and J usage is TRBJ2-1, with 14 bases fitting TRBD2. The trim removed 7 bases at V and 10 bases at J, leaving 6 bases unmatched. From germline, CDR1 is SQVTM and CDR2 ANQGSEA. This CDR3 comprises 13 residues.

The chain links TRBV5-1 to TRBJ1-1; TRBD1 matches at 8 bases. The CDR3 spans 15 residues. The germline CDR1 and CDR2 sequences are SGHRS and YFSETQ. V lost 5 bases to trimming and J lost 5 bases; unmatched junction nucleotides: 11. The CDR3 loop reads CASSSVTGGGTEAFF. For the CDR3, the DNA is TGCGCCAGCAGTTCGGTCACAGGGGGAGGGACTGAAGCTTTCTTT.

This clonotype was counted only a few times. The rearrangement links TRBV5-1 to TRBJ1-6; 7 bases are a match to TRBD1. The trim removed 3 bases at V and 8 bases at J, leaving 11 bases unmatched. This CDR3 has 16 residues. Germline loops: CDR1 SGHRS, CDR2 YFSETQ. Here the CDR3 DNA reads TGCGCCAGCAGCTCAAGCGGACAGGTTGGATATTCACCCCTCCACTTT. The encoded protein is CASSSSGQVGYSPLHF.

This clonotype was seen a handful of times. The chain carries TRBV6-5 and TRBJ2-6, with no clear D. V was shortened by 2 bases and J by 0 bases, with 8 bases between the two germline ends. CDR1 is MNHEY, CDR2 SVGAGI, per germline. The CDR3 is 16 amino acids. CDR3 DNA sequence: TGTGCCAGCAGTTACACTAAAGTCTCTGGGGCCAACGTCCTGACTTTC. Residues: CASSYTKVSGANVLTF.